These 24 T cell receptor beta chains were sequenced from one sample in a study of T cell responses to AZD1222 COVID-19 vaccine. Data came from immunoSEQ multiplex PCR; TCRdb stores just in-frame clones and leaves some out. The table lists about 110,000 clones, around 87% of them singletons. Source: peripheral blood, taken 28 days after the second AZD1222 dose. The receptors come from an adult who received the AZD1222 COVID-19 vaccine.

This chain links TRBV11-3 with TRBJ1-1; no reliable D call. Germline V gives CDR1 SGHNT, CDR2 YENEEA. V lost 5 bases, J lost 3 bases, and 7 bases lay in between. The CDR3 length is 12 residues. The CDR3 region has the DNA TGTGCCAGCAGCAAAACGGACACTGAAGCTTTCTTT. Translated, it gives CASSKTDTEAFF. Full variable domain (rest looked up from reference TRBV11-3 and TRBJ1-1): EAGVVQSPRYKIIEKKQPVAFWCNPISGHNTLYWYLQNLGQGPELLIRYENEEAVDDSQLPKDRFSAERLKGVDSTLKIQPAELGDSAVYLCASSKTDTEAFFGQGTRLTVV.

The CDR3 DNA sequence: TGTGCCAGCAGCTGGACTGTCTCACCCCTCCACTTT. Its translation: CASSWTVSPLHF. The rearrangement uses TRBV7-9 and TRBJ1-6, with unresolved D. Germline CDR1 and CDR2: SEHNR and FQNEAQ (reference sequence). This CDR3 comprises 12 residues. The germline V and J ends were trimmed by 4 bases and 10 bases, with 8 bases remaining between them.

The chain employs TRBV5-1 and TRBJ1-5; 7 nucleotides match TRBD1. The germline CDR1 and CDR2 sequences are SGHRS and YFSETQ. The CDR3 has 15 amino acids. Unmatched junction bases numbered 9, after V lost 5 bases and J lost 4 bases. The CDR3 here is CASSRTGARNQPQHF. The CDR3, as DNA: TGCGCCAGCAGTCGTACAGGGGCGAGAAATCAGCCCCAGCATTTT.

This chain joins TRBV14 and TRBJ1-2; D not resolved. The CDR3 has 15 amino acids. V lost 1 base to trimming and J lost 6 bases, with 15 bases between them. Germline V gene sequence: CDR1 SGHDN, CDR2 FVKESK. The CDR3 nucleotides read TGTGCCAGCAGCCAAGTACCGTGGGGATTAGATGGCTACACCTTC. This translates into CASSQVPWGLDGYTF.

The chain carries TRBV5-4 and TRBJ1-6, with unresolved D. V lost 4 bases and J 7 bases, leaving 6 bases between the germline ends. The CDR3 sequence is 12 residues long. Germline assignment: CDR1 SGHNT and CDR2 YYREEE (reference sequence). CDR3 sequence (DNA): TGTGCCAGCAGCCTAACCAATTCACCCCTCCACTTT. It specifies CASSLTNSPLHF.

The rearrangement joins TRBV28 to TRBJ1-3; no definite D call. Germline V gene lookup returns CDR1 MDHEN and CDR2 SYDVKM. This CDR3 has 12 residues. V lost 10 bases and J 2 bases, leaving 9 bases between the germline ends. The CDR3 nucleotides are TGTGCCACCGGGAGGGCTGGAAACACCATATATTTT. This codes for CATGRAGNTIYF.

CDR3 bases: TGTGCCAGTAGTCCAAGGGGACTAGCGGGAGGAACAGATACGCAGTATTTT. This codes for CASSPRGLAGGTDTQYF. V and J are TRBV19 and TRBJ2-3, with TRBD2 matching over 15 bases. V trimming: 5 bases; J trimming: 3 bases; junction bases outside the gene matches: 6. CDR1 and CDR2 from the germline V gene are LNHDA and SQIVND (reference sequence). This CDR3 is built from 17 residues.

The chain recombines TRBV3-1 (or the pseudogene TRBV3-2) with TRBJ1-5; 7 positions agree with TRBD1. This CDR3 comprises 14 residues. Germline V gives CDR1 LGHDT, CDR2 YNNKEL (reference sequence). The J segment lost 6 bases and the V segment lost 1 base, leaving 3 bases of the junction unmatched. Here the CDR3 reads CASSQGTGSQPQHF. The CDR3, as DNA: TGTGCCAGCAGCCAAGGGACAGGAAGTCAGCCCCAGCATTTT.

This CDR3 is CASSLGGAQETQYF. In DNA form, the CDR3 reads TGCGCCAGCAGCTTGGGCGGGGCGCAAGAGACCCAGTACTTC. This rearrangement joins TRBV5-1 to TRBJ2-5; maybe TRBD2 (6 bases). CDR3 length: 14 amino acids. V was pared by 0 bases and J by 2 bases, with 8 bases between. CDR1 SGHRS and CDR2 YFSETQ come from the germline V gene.

The CDR3 here is CASSENQETQYF. CDR3 sequence (DNA): TGTGCCAGCAGCGAGAACCAAGAGACCCAGTACTTC. The genes are TRBV3-1 (or the pseudogene TRBV3-2) and TRBJ2-5; D is undetermined. Germline lookup yields CDR1 LGHDT and CDR2 YNNKEL (reference sequence). V dropped 5 bases and J dropped 0 bases, with 4 bases sitting between them. The length of the CDR3 is 12 residues.

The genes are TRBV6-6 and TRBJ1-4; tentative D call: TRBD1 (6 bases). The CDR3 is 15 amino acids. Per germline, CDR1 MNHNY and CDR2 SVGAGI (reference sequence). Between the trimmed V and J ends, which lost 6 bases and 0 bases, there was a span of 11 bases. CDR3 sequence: CASSPEGATNEKLFF. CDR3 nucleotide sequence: TGTGCCAGCAGCCCCGAGGGGGCAACTAATGAAAAACTGTTTTTT.

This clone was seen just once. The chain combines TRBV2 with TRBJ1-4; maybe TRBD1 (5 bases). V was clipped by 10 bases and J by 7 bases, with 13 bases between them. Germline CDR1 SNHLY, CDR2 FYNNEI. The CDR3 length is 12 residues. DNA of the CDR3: TGTGCCACCCGGGGGGGTGGTGAAAAACTGTTTTTT. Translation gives CATRGGGEKLFF.

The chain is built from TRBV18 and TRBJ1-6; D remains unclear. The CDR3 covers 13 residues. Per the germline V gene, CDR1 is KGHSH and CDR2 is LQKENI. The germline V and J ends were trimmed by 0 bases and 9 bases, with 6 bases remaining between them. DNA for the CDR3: TGTGCCAGCTCACCACCGTTCCCTTCACCCCTCCACTTT. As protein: CASSPPFPSPLHF.

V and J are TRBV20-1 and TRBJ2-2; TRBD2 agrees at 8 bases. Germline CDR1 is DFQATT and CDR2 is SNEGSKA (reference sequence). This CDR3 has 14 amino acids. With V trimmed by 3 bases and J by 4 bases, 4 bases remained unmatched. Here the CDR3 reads CSASLAGPTGELFF. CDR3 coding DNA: TGCAGTGCTAGTTTAGCGGGGCCCACCGGGGAGCTGTTTTTT.

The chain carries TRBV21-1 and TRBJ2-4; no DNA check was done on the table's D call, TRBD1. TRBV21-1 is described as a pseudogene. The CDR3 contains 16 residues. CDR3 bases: TGTGCCAGCAGCGAAACGACAGGGTCTGGGGGAAACATTCAGTACTTC. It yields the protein CASSETTGSGGNIQYF.

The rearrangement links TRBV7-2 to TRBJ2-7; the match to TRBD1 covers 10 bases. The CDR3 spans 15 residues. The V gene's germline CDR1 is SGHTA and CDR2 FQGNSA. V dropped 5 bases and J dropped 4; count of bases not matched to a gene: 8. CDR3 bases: TGTGCCAGCAGCCCCCGGACAGGGGGAGAATACGAGCAGTACTTC. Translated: CASSPRTGGEYEQYF. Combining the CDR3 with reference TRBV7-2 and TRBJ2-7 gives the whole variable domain GAGVSQSPSNKVTEKGKDVELRCDPISGHTALYWYRQSLGQGLEFLIYFQGNSAPDKSGLPSDRFSAERTGGSVSTLTIQRTQQEDSAVYLCASSPRTGGEYEQYFGPGTRLTVT.

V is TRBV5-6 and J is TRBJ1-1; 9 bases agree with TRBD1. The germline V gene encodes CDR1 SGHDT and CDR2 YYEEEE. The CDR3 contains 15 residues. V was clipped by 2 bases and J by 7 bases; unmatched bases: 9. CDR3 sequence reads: CASSFGWTGEGEAFF. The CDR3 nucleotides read TGTGCCAGCAGCTTTGGGTGGACAGGGGAAGGTGAAGCTTTCTTT.

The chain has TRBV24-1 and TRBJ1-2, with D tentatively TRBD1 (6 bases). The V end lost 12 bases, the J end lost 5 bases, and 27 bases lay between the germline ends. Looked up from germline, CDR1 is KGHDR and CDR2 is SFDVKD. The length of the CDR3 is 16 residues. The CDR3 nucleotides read TGTGCCCCCCTAAACAGGGACATTCCCAGACCTTATGGCTACACCTTC. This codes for CAPLNRDIPRPYGYTF.

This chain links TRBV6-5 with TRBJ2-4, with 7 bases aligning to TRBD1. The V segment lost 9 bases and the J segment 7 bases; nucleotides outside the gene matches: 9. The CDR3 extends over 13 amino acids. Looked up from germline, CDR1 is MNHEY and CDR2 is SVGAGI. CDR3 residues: CASSVGGNNIQYF. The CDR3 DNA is TGTGCCAGTAGCGTAGGGGGCAACAACATTCAGTACTTC.

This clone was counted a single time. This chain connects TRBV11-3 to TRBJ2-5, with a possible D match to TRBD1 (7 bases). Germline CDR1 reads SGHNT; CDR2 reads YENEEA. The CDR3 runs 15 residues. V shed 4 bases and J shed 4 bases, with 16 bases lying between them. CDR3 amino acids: CASSWRGQRGETQYF. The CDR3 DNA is TGTGCCAGCAGCTGGAGGGGACAGAGGGGAGAGACCCAGTACTTC.

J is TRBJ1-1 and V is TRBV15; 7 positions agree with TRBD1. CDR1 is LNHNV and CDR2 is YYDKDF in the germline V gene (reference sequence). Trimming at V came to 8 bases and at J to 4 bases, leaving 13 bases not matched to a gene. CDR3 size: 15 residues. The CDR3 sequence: CATSYYRGGVTEAFF. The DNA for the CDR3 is TGTGCCACCTCGTATTACAGGGGAGGAGTCACTGAAGCTTTCTTT.

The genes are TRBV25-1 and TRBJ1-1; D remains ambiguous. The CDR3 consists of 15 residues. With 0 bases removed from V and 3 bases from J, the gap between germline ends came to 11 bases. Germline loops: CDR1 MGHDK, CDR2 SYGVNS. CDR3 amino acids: CASSEYQAGYTEAFF. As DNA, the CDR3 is TGTGCCAGCAGTGAATATCAGGCAGGATACACTGAAGCTTTCTTT.

The CDR3 coding sequence is TGTGCCAGCTCACCAGGCCCGCAGCACGAGCAGTACTTC. It translates to CASSPGPQHEQYF. The chain employs TRBV18 and TRBJ2-7; D not certain. Germline CDR1 KGHSH, CDR2 LQKENI. V was pared by 2 bases and J by 5 bases, with 10 bases between. The CDR3 is 13 amino acids.

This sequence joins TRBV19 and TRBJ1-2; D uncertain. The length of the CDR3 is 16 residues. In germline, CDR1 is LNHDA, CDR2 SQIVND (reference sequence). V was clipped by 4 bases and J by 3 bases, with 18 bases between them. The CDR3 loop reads CASSTSPNDVYYGYTF. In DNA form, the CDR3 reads TGTGCCAGTAGTACCTCCCCGAACGATGTGTACTATGGCTACACCTTC.